This T cell receptor beta chain was obtained from a study of T cells in Graves' hyperthyroidism and ophthalmopathy. Study context: Peripheral blood draws took place at initial diagnosis, ahead of any treatment.

RNA transcripts yielded amplified TCR beta CDR3 regions. Researchers ran a first-round RT-PCR on the TCR CDR3 using the HTBI primer set. TCRdb itself ran the multiplex PCR reads through MiXCR, one entry per CDR3 protein. The sample records hundreds of thousands of distinct CDR3 sequences, over 12% being singletons. This clonotype was counted many times. Its antigen is not identified. V lost 3 bases to trimming and J lost 3 bases; unmatched junction nucleotides: 3. In germline, CDR1 is SGHTA, CDR2 FQGNSA. This CDR3 region has 15 residues. Notes on the study in general: Most thyroid clonotypes expanded above 0.001 were also detected in blood.

Clinical symptoms, serum thyroxine and TRAb, thyroid ultrasound and orbital computed tomography together formed the diagnostic basis. The gene calls are TRBV7-2 and TRBJ2-7; 12 nucleotides match TRBD2. The sequence derives from a woman aged 55 to 70 with Graves' ophthalmopathy. Material for sequencing was blood. The CDR3 DNA follows: TGTGCCAGCAGCTTCGGACTAGCGGGATTCTACGAGCAGTACTTC. Its protein is CASSFGLAGFYEQYF.